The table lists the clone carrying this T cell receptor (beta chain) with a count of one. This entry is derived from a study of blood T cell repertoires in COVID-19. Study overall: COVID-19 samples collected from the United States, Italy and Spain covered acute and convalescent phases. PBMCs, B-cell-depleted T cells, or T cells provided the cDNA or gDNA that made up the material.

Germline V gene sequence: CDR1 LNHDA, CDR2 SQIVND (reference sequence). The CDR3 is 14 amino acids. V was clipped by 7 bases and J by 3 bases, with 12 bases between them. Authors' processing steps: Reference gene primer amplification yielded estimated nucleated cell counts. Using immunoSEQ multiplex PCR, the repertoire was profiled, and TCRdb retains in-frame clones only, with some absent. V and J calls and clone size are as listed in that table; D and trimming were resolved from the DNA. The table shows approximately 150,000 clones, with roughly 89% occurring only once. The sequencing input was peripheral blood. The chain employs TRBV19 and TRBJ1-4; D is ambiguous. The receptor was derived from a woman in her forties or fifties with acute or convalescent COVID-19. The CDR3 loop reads CASTPGGSNEKLFF. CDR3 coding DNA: TGTGCCAGTACCCCAGGAGGGTCTAATGAAAAACTGTTTTTT.